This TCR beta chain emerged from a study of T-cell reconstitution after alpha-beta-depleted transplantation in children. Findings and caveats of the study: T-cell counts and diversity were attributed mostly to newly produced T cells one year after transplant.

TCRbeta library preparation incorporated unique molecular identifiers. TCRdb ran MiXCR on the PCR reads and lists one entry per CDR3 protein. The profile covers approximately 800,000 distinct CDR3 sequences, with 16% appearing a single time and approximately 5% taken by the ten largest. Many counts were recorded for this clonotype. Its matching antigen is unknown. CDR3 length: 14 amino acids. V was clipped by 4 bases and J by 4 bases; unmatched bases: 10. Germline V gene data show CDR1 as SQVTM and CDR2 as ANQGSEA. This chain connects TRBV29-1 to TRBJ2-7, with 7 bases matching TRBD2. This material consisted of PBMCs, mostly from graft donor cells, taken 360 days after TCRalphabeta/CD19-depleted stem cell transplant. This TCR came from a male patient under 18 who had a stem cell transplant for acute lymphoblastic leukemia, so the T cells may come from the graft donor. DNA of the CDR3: TGCAGCGTTGTCCGGCTAGCGGCCTCGTACGAGCAGTACTTC. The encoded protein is CSVVRLAASYEQYF.